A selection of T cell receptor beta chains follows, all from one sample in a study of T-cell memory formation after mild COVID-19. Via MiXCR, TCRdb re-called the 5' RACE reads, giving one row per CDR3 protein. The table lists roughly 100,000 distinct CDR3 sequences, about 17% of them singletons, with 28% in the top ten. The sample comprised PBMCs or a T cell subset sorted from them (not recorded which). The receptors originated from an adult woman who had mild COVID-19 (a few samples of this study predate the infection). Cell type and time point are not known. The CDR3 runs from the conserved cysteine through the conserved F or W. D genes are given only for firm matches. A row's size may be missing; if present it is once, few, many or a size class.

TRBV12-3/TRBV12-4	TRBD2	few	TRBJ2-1	TGTGCCAGCAGTCAGCTAGCGGGCAATCGCGATGAGCAGTTCTTC	CASSQLAGNRDEQFF
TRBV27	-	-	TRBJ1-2	TGTGCCAGCAGTTCTCCCAGCAGTTACTATGGCTACACCTTC	CASSSPSSYYGYTF
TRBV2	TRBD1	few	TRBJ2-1	TGTGCCAGCAACTCGGGACAGGGGTTCCACAATGAGCAGTTCTTC	CASNSGQGFHNEQFF
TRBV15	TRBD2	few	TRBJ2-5	TGTGCCACCAGCAGATTCCGCGGGGGGATGGAGACCCAGTACTTC	CATSRFRGGMETQYF
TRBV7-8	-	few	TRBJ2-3	TGTGCCAGCAGCTGGACAGATACGCAGTATTTT	CASSWTDTQYF
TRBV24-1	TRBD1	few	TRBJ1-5	TGTGCCACCAGTGGCCCGGGACAGCACAATCAGCCCCAGCATTTT	CATSGPGQHNQPQHF
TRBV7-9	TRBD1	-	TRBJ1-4	TGTGCCAGCAGCTTAGCCGACAGGGTACAACTGTTTTTT	CASSLADRVQLFF
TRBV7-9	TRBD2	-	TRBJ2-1	TGTGCCAGCAGCTCTCCGGGACTAGCGGGGGCGGAGCAGTTCTTC	CASSSPGLAGAEQFF
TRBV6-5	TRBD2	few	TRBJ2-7	TGTGCCAGCGCTCCCGGGGGGAGCTTATACGAGCAGTACTTC	CASAPGGSLYEQYF
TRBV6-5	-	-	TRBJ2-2	TGTGCCAGCGGAAGGGTATCGAACACCGGGGAGCTGTTTTTT	CASGRVSNTGELFF
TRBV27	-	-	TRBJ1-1	TGTGCCAGCAGTTTGAAGGTACCGACCATGAACACTGAAGCTTTCTTT	CASSLKVPTMNTEAFF
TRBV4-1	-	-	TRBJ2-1	TGCGCCAGCAGCCAAGCCCTGATGGAGGGGGTGTATAGTGAGCAGTTCTTC	CASSQALMEGVYSEQFF
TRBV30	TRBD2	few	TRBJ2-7	TGTGCCTGGAGTGCTGGGGGGGGCTACGAGCAGTACTTC	CAWSAGGGYEQYF
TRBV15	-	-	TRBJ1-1	TGTGCCACCAGCGTGTGGCTGCCGAACACTGAAGCTTTCTTT	CATSVWLPNTEAFF
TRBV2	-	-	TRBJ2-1	TGTGCCAGCAGCTACACAGGCAATGAGCAGTTCTTC	CASSYTGNEQFF
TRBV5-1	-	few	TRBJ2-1	TGCGCCAGCAGCTTGGCTCGGGGTAGCTCCTACAATGAGCAGTTCTTC	CASSLARGSSYNEQFF
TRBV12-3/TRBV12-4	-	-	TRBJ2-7	TGTGCCAGCAGTTTCTTAGGGGTGGGCGAGCAGTACTTC	CASSFLGVGEQYF
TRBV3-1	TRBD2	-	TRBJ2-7	TGTGCCAGCAGCCCGACGACTAGCAGATCCTACGAGCAGTACTTC	CASSPTTSRSYEQYF
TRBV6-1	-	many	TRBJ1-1	TGTGCCAGCAGTGACGGTATGAACACTGAAGCTTTCTTT	CASSDGMNTEAFF
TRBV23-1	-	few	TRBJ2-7	TGCGCCAGCGGGACGATGCTCCCCTCGGCATACGAGCAGTACTTC	CASGTMLPSAYEQYF